A single sample is the source of the 21 T cell receptor beta chains below, sequenced in a study of neurological immune-mediated disorders. MiXCR, applied by TCRdb to the 5' RACE reads, yields one record per CDR3 protein. In the table there are tens of thousands of distinct CDR3 sequences, over 12% of which are singletons. Sequencing was performed on PBMCs. The receptors were gathered from a woman aged 50 to 60 in good health.

This clonotype was seen ten or more times. The chain links TRBV29-1 to TRBJ1-1; D gene unclear. Per germline, CDR1 SQVTM and CDR2 ANQGSEA. Trimming removed 5 bases from V and 1 base from J, with 8 bases in between. CDR3 size: 12 residues. The DNA for the CDR3 is TGCAGCGTTACGTCCAAGAACACTGAAGCTTTCTTT. It translates to CSVTSKNTEAFF.

This clonotype was counted at least ten times. V usage is TRBV5-1 and J usage is TRBJ1-1; D is unclear. The CDR3 totals 14 residues. In germline, CDR1 is SGHRS, CDR2 YFSETQ. The ends were cut back, 0 bases at V and 0 bases at J, with 6 bases in the middle. The CDR3 here is CASSLVAMNTEAFF. The CDR3 coding sequence is TGCGCCAGCAGCTTGGTTGCGATGAACACTGAAGCTTTCTTT.

The sample holds many counts of this clonotype. The CDR3 bases are TGTGCCAGCACCTCCCCGGGACAGGGGCGAGAGCAGTACTTC. Encoded protein: CASTSPGQGREQYF. The J gene is TRBJ2-7, the V gene TRBV28; 10 positions match TRBD1. Per germline, CDR1 MDHEN and CDR2 SYDVKM. The CDR3 is 14 residues long. V lost 7 bases to trimming and J lost 7 bases; unmatched junction nucleotides: 10.

The rearrangement links TRBV20-1 to TRBJ2-7, with D hard to call. V lost 6 bases and J lost 7, with 19 bases in between. This CDR3 spans 13 amino acids. Germline CDR1 reads DFQATT; CDR2 reads SNEGSKA (reference sequence). The CDR3 nucleotides are TGCAGTGCAAGGATCTCTCTTACGCGGGAGCAGTACTTC. Translating it yields CSARISLTREQYF.

With regard to this clonotype: A much larger clonotype is one base distant, so this may be a read error. V gene TRBV5-1 combines with J gene TRBJ2-2; 8 bases line up with TRBD1. Germline V lookup: CDR1 SGHRS, CDR2 YFSETQ. The ends lost 7 bases at V and 6 bases at J; junction bases unmatched: 11. This CDR3 has 15 residues. CDR3: CASHVLQGDSGELFF. In DNA form, the CDR3 reads TGCGCCAGCCATGTTCTACAGGGGGATTCCGGGGAGCTGTTTTTT. Looking up the rest from reference TRBV5-1 and TRBJ2-2 gives the full variable domain: KAGVTQTPRYLIKTRGQQVTLSCSPISGHRSVSWYQQTPGQGLQFLFEYFSETQRNKGNFPGRFSGRQFSNSRSEMNVSTLELGDSALYLCASHVLQGDSGELFFGEGSRLTVL.

About this clonotype: A read error may be the cause here, since a much bigger clone is one base away. The chain links TRBV7-2 to TRBJ2-7; 7 positions agree with TRBD2. This CDR3 contains 14 residues. Germline lookup yields CDR1 SGHTA and CDR2 FQGNSA. The CDR3 sequence is CASNLMGGGGEQYF. CDR3 DNA: TGTGCCAGCAACTTAATGGGCGGGGGTGGCGAGCAGTACTTC.

The chain carries TRBV28 and TRBJ1-4, with no clear D. The V and J ends lost 2 bases and 8 bases respectively, with 15 bases between them. Germline V lookup: CDR1 MDHEN, CDR2 SYDVKM. The CDR3 spans 15 residues. The CDR3 spells CASSLAVPHWEKLFF. CDR3 in DNA: TGTGCCAGCAGTTTAGCAGTACCCCACTGGGAAAAACTGTTTTTT.

This clonotype has at least ten counts. V usage is TRBV29-1 and J usage is TRBJ1-5; possibly TRBD1 for D (5 bases). The CDR3 contains 12 residues. The V end was cut by 7 bases, the J end by 5 bases, with 12 bases between. Germline-derived CDR1 and CDR2 are SQVTM and ANQGSEA. CDR3 coding DNA: TGCAGCGGAGGGGATGGAGATCAGCCCCAGCATTTT. This gives the protein CSGGDGDQPQHF. Full variable domain (missing parts from reference TRBV29-1 and TRBJ1-5): SAVISQKPSRDICQRGTSLTIQCQVDSQVTMMFWYRQQPGQSLTLIATANQGSEATYESGFVIDKFPISRPNLTFSTLTVSNMSPEDSSIYLCSGGDGDQPQHFGDGTRLSIL.

Many counts were recorded for this clonotype. The chain joins TRBV5-1 to TRBJ1-1; D remains unclear. V was shortened by 0 bases and J by 3 bases, with 9 bases between the two germline ends. CDR1 is SGHRS and CDR2 is YFSETQ in the germline V gene. The length of the CDR3 is 14 residues. The CDR3 nucleotides read TGCGCCAGCAGCTTGGACAATTTTGACACTGAAGCTTTCTTT. Protein: CASSLDNFDTEAFF.

This clonotype was counted many times. This CDR3 is CASNLGLAQSVNEQFF. The CDR3 nucleotides are TGCGCCAGCAACCTTGGACTAGCCCAGAGCGTTAATGAGCAGTTCTTC. The V call is TRBV5-1, the J call TRBJ2-1; 8 positions match TRBD2. The junction had 15 bases not matched to a gene; V was cut back by 6 bases and J by 7 bases. CDR1 SGHRS and CDR2 YFSETQ come from the germline V gene. The CDR3 is 16 residues long.

This clonotype showed up many times. The genes are TRBV14 and TRBJ2-5, with D unresolved. Germline CDR1 reads SGHDN; CDR2 reads FVKESK. V lost 1 base to trimming and J lost 2 bases, with 14 bases between them. The CDR3 is 16 residues long. This CDR3 is CASSQVRPARQETQYF. The CDR3, as DNA: TGTGCCAGCAGCCAAGTTCGTCCCGCAAGACAAGAGACCCAGTACTTC. The variable domain in full, with the rest retrieved from reference TRBV14 and TRBJ2-5, is EAGVTQFPSHSVIEKGQTVTLRCDPISGHDNLYWYRRVMGKEIKFLLHFVKESKQDESGMPNNRFLAERTGGTYSTLKVQPAELEDSGVYFCASSQVRPARQETQYFGPGTRLLVL.

This clonotype was seen many times. Here the CDR3 DNA reads TGTGCCAGCAGCGCCCTTGGTAGCGCTGATACGCAGTATTTT. It is translated as CASSALGSADTQYF. The V and J genes are TRBV7-6 and TRBJ2-3; weak D call: TRBD2 (5 bases). This CDR3 region has 14 residues. V lost 5 bases to trimming and J lost 6 bases, with 15 bases between them. Germline V gene sequence: CDR1 SGHVS, CDR2 FNYEAQ.

This clonotype was seen repeatedly, ten times or more. The chain couples TRBV20-1 to TRBJ1-2, with TRBD1 matching over 11 bases. J was trimmed by 4 bases and V by 3 bases; bases with no gene match: 13. The CDR3 sequence is 17 residues long. Germline-derived CDR1 and CDR2 are DFQATT and SNEGSKA (reference sequence). The CDR3 sequence is CSASLRDRGASIYGYTF. Written as DNA, the CDR3 is TGCAGTGCTAGCCTCCGGGACAGGGGGGCCTCCATCTATGGCTACACCTTC.

This clonotype was seen repeatedly, ten times or more. The chain combines TRBV5-1 with TRBJ1-5, with D perhaps TRBD1 (6 bases). V lost 4 bases and J 4 bases, leaving 12 bases between the germline ends. In germline, CDR1 is SGHRS, CDR2 YFSETQ. CDR3 length: 14 amino acids. The CDR3 region has the DNA TGCGCCAGCAGCCCAGGAGGACAGAATCAGCCCCAGCATTTT. It codes for CASSPGGQNQPQHF.

J is TRBJ2-3 and V is TRBV5-1; possible D gene TRBD2, 6 bases. CDR3 length: 16 amino acids. V was clipped by 1 base and J by 0 bases, with 12 bases between them. The germline gives CDR1 SGHRS, CDR2 YFSETQ. Written as DNA, the CDR3 is TGCGCCAGCAGCTTGCGCGGGACCCCTAGCACAGATACGCAGTATTTT. Its protein product is CASSLRGTPSTDTQYF.

This clonotype was recorded at least ten times. The rearrangement uses TRBV29-1 and TRBJ2-1, with 14 bases fitting TRBD2. The germline V gene encodes CDR1 SQVTM and CDR2 ANQGSEA. J was trimmed by 8 bases and V by 7 bases; bases with no gene match: 7. The CDR3 has 14 amino acids. CDR3 coding DNA: TGCAGCGGTCTGACTAGCGGGAGGGTCGATGAGCAGTTCTTC. Residues: CSGLTSGRVDEQFF.

In this sample, this clonotype turned up many times. The chain employs TRBV4-1 and TRBJ2-7; D may be TRBD1 or TRBD2 (5 bases each). The CDR3 sequence is 16 residues long. Trimming removed 1 base at V and 1 base at J, with 14 bases between. Germline CDR1 reads MGHRA; CDR2 reads YSYEKL. CDR3 loop: CASSQVGAGLSYEQYF. The CDR3 region has the DNA TGCGCCAGCAGCCAAGTCGGGGCAGGGCTATCCTACGAGCAGTACTTC.

This clonotype was counted at least ten times. Germline and junction disagree at one end, which may indicate a read error. The V call is TRBV9, the J call TRBJ2-3, with D perhaps matching TRBD1 (7 bases). Germline CDR1 reads SGDLS; CDR2 reads YYNGEE. The CDR3 consists of 14 residues. CDR3 protein: CASNVQGLEGTQYF. The CDR3 DNA sequence: TGTGCCAGCAACGTACAGGGGTTGGAGGGTACGCAGTATTTT.

This clonotype was counted many times. The chain is built from TRBV14 and TRBJ1-6, with unresolved D. The ends were cut back, 0 bases at V and 11 bases at J, with 8 bases in the middle. This CDR3 comprises 13 residues. The V gene's germline CDR1 is SGHDN and CDR2 FVKESK. The CDR3 DNA reads TGTGCCAGCAGCCAAGAGCGGCAGACACCCCTCCACTTT. Amino acid sequence: CASSQERQTPLHF.

This clonotype came up once. The CDR3 region is CASSATAGLFYGYTF. Written as DNA, the CDR3 is TGTGCCAGCAGTGCTACAGCCGGGCTATTCTATGGCTACACCTTC. The genes are TRBV25-1 and TRBJ1-2; D not resolved. Germline CDR1 is MGHDK and CDR2 is SYGVNS. The CDR3 has 15 amino acids. Trimming shortened V by 4 bases and J by 4 bases, and 16 bases separated the two germline ends.

V and J are TRBV7-2 and TRBJ2-4; D is uncertain. The CDR3 totals 16 residues. Per germline, CDR1 SGHTA and CDR2 FQGNSA. V was trimmed by 0 bases and J by 0 bases, leaving 9 bases between them. In nucleotides, the CDR3 is TGTGCCAGCAGCTTAGCGAGCAGAATAGCCAAAAACATTCAGTACTTC. It is translated as CASSLASRIAKNIQYF.